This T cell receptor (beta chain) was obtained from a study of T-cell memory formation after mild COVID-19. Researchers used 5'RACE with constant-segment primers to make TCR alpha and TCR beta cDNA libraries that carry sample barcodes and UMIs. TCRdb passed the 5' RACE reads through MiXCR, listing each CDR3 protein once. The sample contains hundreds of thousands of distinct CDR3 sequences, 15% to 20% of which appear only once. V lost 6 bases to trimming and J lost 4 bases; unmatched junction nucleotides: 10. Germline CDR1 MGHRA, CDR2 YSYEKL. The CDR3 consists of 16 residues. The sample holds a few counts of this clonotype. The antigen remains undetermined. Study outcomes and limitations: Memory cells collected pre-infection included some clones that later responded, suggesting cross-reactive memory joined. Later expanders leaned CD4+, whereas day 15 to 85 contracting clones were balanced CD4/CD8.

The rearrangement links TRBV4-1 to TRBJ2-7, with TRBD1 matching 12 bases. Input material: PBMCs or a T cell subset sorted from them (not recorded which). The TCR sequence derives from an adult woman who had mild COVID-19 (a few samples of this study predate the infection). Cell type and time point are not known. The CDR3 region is CASSPRGTGGFYEQYF. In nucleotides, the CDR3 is TGCGCCAGCAGTCCCAGGGGGACAGGGGGCTTTTACGAGCAGTACTTC.